This T cell receptor (beta chain) was sequenced for a study of shared clonotypes between healthy human individuals (TCRdb year 2020). Describing the broader study: The cohort included a few men and a couple of women between 18 and 49 years of age. Each donor's leukapheresis produced roughly between roughly 0.85 and 9.5 billion PBMCs. The study deeply sequenced blood TCR repertoires of five healthy adults to estimate repertoire size and the extent of clonotype sharing between individuals. For each donor, CD4 naive and CD4 memory were each run on three plates, CD8 naive on two plates, and CD8 memory on one plate. Different laboratories and diverse techniques were used to prepare libraries and sequence TCR repertoires, to increase sequencing depth and limit assay-specific biases. Paper-wide results and their limitations: When a handful of donors were compared, the shared fraction of clonotypes was about 5% for naive CD4, around 3.5% for naive CD8, 2.3% for memory CD4, and under 0.5% for memory CD8. Based on pairwise subsampling, the degree of clonotype sharing among donors was expected to be affected by sequencing depth. The small number of donors limited the genetic and exposure-history diversity represented. Larger estimated clonotype richness was generally found for naive subsets than for memory subsets. Sampling was restricted to blood, and TCR repertoires in tissues likely differ from the TCR repertoires found in blood. Rarefaction of sorted-subset datasets indicated incomplete sequencing despite the large sequencing depth. Clonotypes shared by all four sorted-subset donors showed higher generation probabilities than non-shared clonotypes.

The donors were healthy, HIV-negative adults with no recently reported acute infections or vaccinations. Every donor was a Caucasian adult living in Nashville, Tennessee, USA. Magnetic negative selection was used to enrich CD4+ T cells, after which naive cells were positively selected on CD45RA and the negative fraction became the memory subset. After blood collection by leukapheresis, PBMCs were isolated using Ficoll-Histopaque density gradient centrifugation and then cryopreserved in the vapor phase of liquid nitrogen. Analytical flow cytometry was used to check the purity and quantity of every magnetically sorted T cell population. Genomic DNA was isolated from every sorted fraction and measured by UV absorbance on a Nanodrop 2000c. CDR1 and CDR2 are drawn from the germline V gene (reference sequence): DFQATT, SNEGSKA. Cut back by 6 bases and 12 bases, the V and J ends lie 15 bases apart. Its CDR3 holds 11 amino acids, cysteine through phenylalanine. Just CDR3 DNA is preserved here, 33 bases in frame from base 1.

As concerns this clone: Its antigen specificity is not known. No clone much larger than this one lies a single base away; base qualities are absent.

Using the deep immunoSEQ assay, multiplex PCR amplified TCR CDR3 regions from genomic DNA. For each cell subset, the extracted genomic DNA was distributed evenly across all wells of several immunoSEQ 96-well plates, and each plate served as one replicate. For sorted subsets, each replicate PCR was loaded with about 0.2 ug genomic DNA, equivalent to about 30,000 T cell genomes. The purified libraries were quantified using a Qubit 3.0 fluorometer, sized with a Bioanalyzer 2100, and then quantified again using the KAPA Library Quantification kit. Every immunoSEQ 96-well plate was sequenced on a dedicated single-read 150-cycle Illumina NextSeq 550 flow cell. In the authors' own workflow: Because the immunoSEQ output included only junctional sequences and no quality scores, the filtering could not be the same as the filtering used for full-length reads. To assign V/J genes and CDR3, sequences were annotated using PyIR, a Python wrapper for IgBLAST v1.9, with IMGT germline references. Any read was removed if the V/J assignment was weak (E-value above 1e-6), the CDR3 was missing, or the read contained stop codons, out-of-frame junctions, or ambiguous translated residues. V3J clonotypes were defined by identical inferred V gene, J gene, and CDR3 amino acid sequence. To compute the percentage overlap between repertoires, the number of shared unique clonotypes was divided by the size of the smaller repertoire. Repertoire richness was assessed with RTK rarefaction, the Chao1 estimator, and Recon v2.1 estimates of unobserved clonotypes. For all TCRbeta clonotypes obtained by the gDNA method from four donors, generation probabilities were computed with OLGA. Sourced from immuneACCESS, this table was stored by TCRdb with only in-frame sequences that have V and J called. A share of the clones is absent; for the studies checked, an unresolved V gene accounts for under half, and the remainder has no known explanation. V and J calls and clone size are copied from that table; D and trimming were computed from the DNA. The sample has 2,100,000 or so clones on record, more than 90% of them singletons. Roughly 0.13% of the sample belongs to the ten largest clones.

The receptor's source is a young man in good health. In this chain, TRBV20-1 is recombined with TRBJ2-4; the D gene lacks a confident call. Sequenced input: naive CD4+ T cells sorted from blood. The label giving this sample's cell subset or site can be read as: CD45RA+ positively selected. The DNA is TGCAGTGCCACCCCCACGACGACTCAGTACTTC. It codes for CSATPTTTQYF.